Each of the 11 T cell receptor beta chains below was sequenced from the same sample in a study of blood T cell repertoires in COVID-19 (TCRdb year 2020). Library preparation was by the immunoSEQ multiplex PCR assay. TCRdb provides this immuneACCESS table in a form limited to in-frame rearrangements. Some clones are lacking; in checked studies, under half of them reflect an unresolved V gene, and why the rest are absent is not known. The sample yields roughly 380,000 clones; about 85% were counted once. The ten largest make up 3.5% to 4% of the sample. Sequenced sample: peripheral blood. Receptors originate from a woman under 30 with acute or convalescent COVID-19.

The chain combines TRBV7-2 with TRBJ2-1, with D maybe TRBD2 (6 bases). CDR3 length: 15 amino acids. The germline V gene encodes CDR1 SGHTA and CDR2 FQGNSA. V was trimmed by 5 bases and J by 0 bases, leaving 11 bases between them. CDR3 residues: CASSQGGNSYNEQFF. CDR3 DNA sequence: TGTGCCAGCAGCCAAGGCGGGAACTCCTACAATGAGCAGTTCTTC.

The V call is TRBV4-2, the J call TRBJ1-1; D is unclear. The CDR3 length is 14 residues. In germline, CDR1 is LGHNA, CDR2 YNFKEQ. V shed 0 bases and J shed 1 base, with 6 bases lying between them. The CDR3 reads CASSQESENTEAFF. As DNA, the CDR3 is TGTGCCAGCAGCCAAGAATCAGAGAACACTGAAGCTTTCTTT.

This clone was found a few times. The CDR3 coding sequence is TGTGCCAGCAGTTTGCGCGGGGGGATTGAGCAGTTCTTC. Its translation: CASSLRGGIEQFF. The genes are TRBV27 and TRBJ2-1; TRBD2 matches at 8 bases. Germline values: CDR1 MNHEY, CDR2 SMNVEV (reference sequence). CDR3 length equals 13 residues. After removal of 3 bases from V and 9 bases from J, the junction contained 4 bases not matched to a gene.

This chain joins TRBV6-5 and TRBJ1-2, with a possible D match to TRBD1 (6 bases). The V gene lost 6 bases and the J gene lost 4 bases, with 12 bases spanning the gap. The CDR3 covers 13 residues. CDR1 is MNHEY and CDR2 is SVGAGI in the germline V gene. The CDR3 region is CASSPGTSYGYTF. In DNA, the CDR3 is TGTGCCAGCAGCCCCGGGACATCCTATGGCTACACCTTC.

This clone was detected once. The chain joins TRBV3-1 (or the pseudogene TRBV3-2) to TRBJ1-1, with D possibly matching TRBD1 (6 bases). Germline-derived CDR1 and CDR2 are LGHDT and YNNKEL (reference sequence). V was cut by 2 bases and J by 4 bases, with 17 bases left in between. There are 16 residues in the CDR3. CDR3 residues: CASSQFRGGGGTEAFF. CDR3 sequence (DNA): TGTGCCAGCAGCCAATTTAGAGGGGGTGGAGGCACTGAAGCTTTCTTT.

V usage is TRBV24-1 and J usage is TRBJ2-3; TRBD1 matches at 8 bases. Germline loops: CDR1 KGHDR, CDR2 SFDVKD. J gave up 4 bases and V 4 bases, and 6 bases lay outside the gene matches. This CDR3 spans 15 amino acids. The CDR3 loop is CATSEGQGRADTQYF. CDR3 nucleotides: TGTGCCACCAGTGAAGGACAGGGAAGGGCAGATACGCAGTATTTT.

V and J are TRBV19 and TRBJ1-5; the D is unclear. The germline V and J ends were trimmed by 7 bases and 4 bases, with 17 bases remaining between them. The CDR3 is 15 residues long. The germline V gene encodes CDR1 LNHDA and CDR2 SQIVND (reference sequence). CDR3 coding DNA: TGTGCCAGTACCCCAAAACGGGAAGTTAATCAGCCCCAGCATTTT. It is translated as CASTPKREVNQPQHF.

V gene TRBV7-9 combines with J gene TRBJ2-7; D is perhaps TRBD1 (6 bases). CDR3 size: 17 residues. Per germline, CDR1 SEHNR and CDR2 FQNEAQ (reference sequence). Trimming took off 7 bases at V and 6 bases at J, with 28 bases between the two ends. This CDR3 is CASTTYEGQSRRGEQYF. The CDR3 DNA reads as TGTGCCAGCACTACTTACGAGGGACAATCCAGACGCGGCGAGCAGTACTTC.

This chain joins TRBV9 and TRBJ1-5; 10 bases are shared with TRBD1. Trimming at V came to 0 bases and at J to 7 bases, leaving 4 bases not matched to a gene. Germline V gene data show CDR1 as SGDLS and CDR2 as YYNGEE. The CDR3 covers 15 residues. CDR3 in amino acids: CASSVGGTGEQPQHF. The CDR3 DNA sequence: TGTGCCAGCAGCGTAGGCGGGACAGGGGAACAGCCCCAGCATTTT.

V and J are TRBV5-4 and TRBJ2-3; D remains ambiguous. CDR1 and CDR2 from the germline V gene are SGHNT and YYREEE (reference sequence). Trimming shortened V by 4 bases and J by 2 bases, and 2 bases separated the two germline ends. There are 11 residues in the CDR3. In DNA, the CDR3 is TGTGCCAGCAGCCTCACAGATACGCAGTATTTT. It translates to CASSLTDTQYF.

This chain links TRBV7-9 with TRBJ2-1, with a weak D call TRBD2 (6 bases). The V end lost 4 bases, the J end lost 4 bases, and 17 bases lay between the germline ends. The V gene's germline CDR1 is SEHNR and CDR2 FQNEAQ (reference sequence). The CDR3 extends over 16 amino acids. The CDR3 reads CASSSPEGPVYNEQFF. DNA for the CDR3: TGTGCCAGCAGCTCCCCGGAGGGCCCGGTATACAATGAGCAGTTCTTC.